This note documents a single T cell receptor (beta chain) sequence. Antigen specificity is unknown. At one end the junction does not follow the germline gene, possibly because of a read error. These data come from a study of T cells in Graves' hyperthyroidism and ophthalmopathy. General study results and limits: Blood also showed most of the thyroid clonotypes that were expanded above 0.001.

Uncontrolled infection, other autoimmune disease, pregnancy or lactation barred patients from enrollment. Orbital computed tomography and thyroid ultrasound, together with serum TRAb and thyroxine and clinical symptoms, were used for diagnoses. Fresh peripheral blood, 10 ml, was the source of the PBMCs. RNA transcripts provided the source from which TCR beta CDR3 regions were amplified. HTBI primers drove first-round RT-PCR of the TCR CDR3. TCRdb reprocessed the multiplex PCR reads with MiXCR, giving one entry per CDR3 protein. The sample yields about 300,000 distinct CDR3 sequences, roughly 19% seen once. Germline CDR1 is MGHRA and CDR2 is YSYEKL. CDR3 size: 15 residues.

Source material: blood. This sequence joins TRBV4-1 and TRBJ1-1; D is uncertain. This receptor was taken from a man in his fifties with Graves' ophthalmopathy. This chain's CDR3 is CASSQEGLRNTEAFF. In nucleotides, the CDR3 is TGTGCCAGCAGCCAAGAAGGGCTACGGAACACTGAAGCTTTCTTT.